The rows below give T cell receptor beta chains drawn from one sample of a study of human T cells and chemical hapten exposure. TCRdb reprocessed the RACE reads with MiXCR, giving one entry per CDR3 protein. Among about 130,000 distinct CDR3 sequences listed, roughly 9% were seen once. Sample: whole blood. Every receptor here comes from a male donor in good health. Some clones in this sample may be carry-over from other donors' samples. The CDR3 runs from the conserved cysteine through the conserved F or W. The order of the fields is V gene, clone size, D gene, J gene, CDR3 protein, CDR3 DNA. A D gene is named only where the DNA matches it firmly. For some rows the clone size is stated as once, few or many, or as a class when expanded; others skip it.

v_gene: TRBV12-3/TRBV12-4
abundance: many
d_gene: TRBD1
j_gene: TRBJ1-5
CDR3aa: CASRATGVDAPQHF
CDR3nt: TGTGCCAGCAGAGCGACAGGGGTCGACGCGCCCCAGCATTTT

v_gene: TRBV20-1
abundance: many
d_gene: -
j_gene: TRBJ2-7
CDR3aa: CSASPGPNEQYF
CDR3nt: TGCAGTGCTAGCCCGGGACCTAACGAGCAGTACTTC

v_gene: TRBV11-2
abundance: few
d_gene: TRBD2
j_gene: TRBJ2-3
CDR3aa: CASGLLAGVSDTQYF
CDR3nt: TGTGCCAGCGGATTACTAGCGGGAGTTTCAGATACGCAGTATTTT

v_gene: TRBV4-3
abundance: few
d_gene: -
j_gene: TRBJ2-1
CDR3aa: CASSRGNYNEQFF
CDR3nt: TGCGCCAGCAGCCGGGGGAATTACAATGAGCAGTTCTTC

v_gene: TRBV19
abundance: few
d_gene: -
j_gene: TRBJ2-3
CDR3aa: CASRETGPSTDTQYF
CDR3nt: TGTGCCAGTAGGGAGACAGGACCTAGCACAGATACGCAGTATTTT

v_gene: TRBV20-1
abundance: few
d_gene: -
j_gene: TRBJ1-1
CDR3aa: CSAREAGEAFF
CDR3nt: TGCAGTGCTAGAGAGGCAGGTGAAGCTTTCTTT

v_gene: TRBV6-2/TRBV6-3
abundance: -
d_gene: -
j_gene: TRBJ2-3
CDR3aa: CASSYNVVAATSTDTQYF
CDR3nt: TGTGCCAGCAGTTACAACGTGGTAGCGGCAACTAGCACAGATACGCAGTATTTT

v_gene: TRBV12-3/TRBV12-4
abundance: -
d_gene: -
j_gene: TRBJ1-4
CDR3aa: CASSLGTVNEKLFF
CDR3nt: TGTGCCAGCAGTTTAGGGACAGTAAATGAAAAACTGTTTTTT

v_gene: TRBV10-3
abundance: -
d_gene: -
j_gene: TRBJ2-7
CDR3aa: CAISPGTDEQYF
CDR3nt: TGTGCCATCAGCCCTGGGACGGACGAGCAGTACTTC

v_gene: TRBV6-1
abundance: few
d_gene: -
j_gene: TRBJ1-3
CDR3aa: CASSAATTSGNTIYF
CDR3nt: TGTGCCAGCAGTGCTGCGACAACCTCTGGAAACACCATATATTTT

v_gene: TRBV5-1
abundance: many
d_gene: TRBD1
j_gene: TRBJ1-5
CDR3aa: CASSVEPGGHQPQHF
CDR3nt: TGCGCCAGCAGCGTAGAACCAGGGGGGCATCAGCCCCAGCATTTT

v_gene: TRBV12-3/TRBV12-4
abundance: few
d_gene: TRBD2
j_gene: TRBJ2-7
CDR3aa: CASNDGGEPLYEQYF
CDR3nt: TGTGCCAGCAACGACGGGGGGGAACCTCTCTACGAGCAGTACTTC

v_gene: TRBV24-1
abundance: -
d_gene: -
j_gene: TRBJ2-1
CDR3aa: CATSDLNEQFF
CDR3nt: TGTGCCACCAGTGATTTGAATGAGCAGTTCTTC

v_gene: TRBV7-9
abundance: many
d_gene: -
j_gene: TRBJ2-7
CDR3aa: CASSPDRRATYEQYF
CDR3nt: TGTGCCAGCAGCCCCGACAGGAGAGCGACCTACGAGCAGTACTTC

v_gene: TRBV20-1
abundance: few
d_gene: TRBD1
j_gene: TRBJ2-1
CDR3aa: CSARDLRGQGPNEQFF
CDR3nt: TGCAGTGCTAGAGATCTAAGGGGACAGGGACCTAATGAGCAGTTCTTC

v_gene: TRBV10-3
abundance: many
d_gene: TRBD2
j_gene: TRBJ2-5
CDR3aa: CAIRAGSGRARRETQYF
CDR3nt: TGTGCCATCAGGGCTGGTAGCGGGAGGGCCCGTAGAGAGACCCAGTACTTC

v_gene: TRBV7-9
abundance: many
d_gene: TRBD1
j_gene: TRBJ1-2
CDR3aa: CASSYHSDRDYGYTF
CDR3nt: TGTGCCAGCAGCTACCACTCCGACAGGGACTATGGCTACACCTTC

v_gene: TRBV19
abundance: few
d_gene: -
j_gene: TRBJ1-1
CDR3aa: CASRQKNTEAFF
CDR3nt: TGTGCCAGTAGGCAAAAAAACACTGAAGCTTTCTTT

v_gene: TRBV6-5
abundance: few
d_gene: -
j_gene: TRBJ1-5
CDR3aa: CASSSQGLAGPQHF
CDR3nt: TGTGCCAGCAGTTCCCAGGGCCTCGCGGGGCCCCAGCATTTT

v_gene: TRBV5-1
abundance: -
d_gene: TRBD1
j_gene: TRBJ2-3
CDR3aa: CASSQDRATSTDTQYF
CDR3nt: TGCGCCAGCAGCCAGGACAGGGCGACTAGCACAGATACGCAGTATTTT

v_gene: TRBV7-9
abundance: many
d_gene: TRBD1
j_gene: TRBJ2-6
CDR3aa: CASSSFLGQGSGANVLTF
CDR3nt: TGTGCCAGCAGCTCTTTTCTCGGACAGGGCTCTGGGGCCAACGTCCTGACTTTC

v_gene: TRBV7-8
abundance: -
d_gene: -
j_gene: TRBJ2-6
CDR3aa: CASSFVAGANVLTF
CDR3nt: TGTGCCAGCAGCTTCGTTGCTGGGGCCAACGTCCTGACTTTC

v_gene: TRBV5-4
abundance: many
d_gene: -
j_gene: TRBJ1-6
CDR3aa: CASSFGGLNSPLHF
CDR3nt: TGTGCCAGCAGCTTTGGGGGGCTAAATTCACCCCTCCACTTT

v_gene: TRBV29-1
abundance: many
d_gene: TRBD1
j_gene: TRBJ2-7
CDR3aa: CSVGQGGSEQYF
CDR3nt: TGCAGCGTTGGACAGGGCGGTTCGGAGCAGTACTTC

v_gene: TRBV7-9
abundance: many
d_gene: -
j_gene: TRBJ2-7
CDR3aa: CASSPLQGPDSYEQYF
CDR3nt: TGTGCCAGCAGCCCCTTGCAGGGCCCCGACTCCTACGAGCAGTACTTC

v_gene: TRBV5-6
abundance: few
d_gene: -
j_gene: TRBJ2-2
CDR3aa: CASSQGMAGSNTGELFF
CDR3nt: TGTGCCAGCAGCCAAGGTATGGCAGGCTCGAACACCGGGGAGCTGTTTTTT

v_gene: TRBV20-1
abundance: few
d_gene: -
j_gene: TRBJ1-5
CDR3aa: CSANGGAGNSNQPQHF
CDR3nt: TGCAGTGCTAACGGGGGCGCGGGGAATAGCAATCAGCCCCAGCATTTT

v_gene: TRBV5-1
abundance: -
d_gene: -
j_gene: TRBJ2-3
CDR3aa: CASSSAEGGHTDTQYF
CDR3nt: TGCGCCAGCAGCTCCGCGGAGGGGGGCCACACAGATACGCAGTATTTT

v_gene: TRBV27
abundance: many
d_gene: TRBD2
j_gene: TRBJ2-7
CDR3aa: CASSARDYPSYEQYF
CDR3nt: TGTGCCAGCAGTGCCCGGGACTACCCGTCCTACGAGCAGTACTTC

v_gene: TRBV27
abundance: -
d_gene: TRBD1
j_gene: TRBJ1-4
CDR3aa: CASSGLGTGLNEKLFF
CDR3nt: TGTGCCAGCAGCGGACTTGGGACAGGGCTTAATGAAAAACTGTTTTTT

v_gene: TRBV5-4
abundance: -
d_gene: TRBD1
j_gene: TRBJ2-5
CDR3aa: CASSDGQGETQYF
CDR3nt: TGTGCCAGCAGCGACGGACAGGGGGAGACCCAGTACTTC

v_gene: TRBV29-1
abundance: -
d_gene: TRBD2
j_gene: TRBJ2-1
CDR3aa: CSVLGTSGSYNEQFF
CDR3nt: TGCAGCGTTCTCGGGACTAGCGGGTCCTACAATGAGCAGTTCTTC

v_gene: TRBV20-1
abundance: many
d_gene: -
j_gene: TRBJ1-1
CDR3aa: CSARWSAGSATEAFF
CDR3nt: TGCAGTGCTAGATGGTCAGCAGGGTCTGCTACTGAAGCTTTCTTT